Reported below is one T cell receptor beta chain. No cognate antigen has been identified for it. Nothing much larger sits one base from this clone, and base qualities are not available. This entry belongs to a study of cytomegalovirus exposure and HLA in healthy donors (dated by TCRdb to about 2017). Notes on the research overall: According to an earlier analysis of 550 to 750 of the donors, 150 million to 200 million T cells yielded over 100 million unique TCR beta sequences and around 300 Gb of sequence data. The study was designed to test whether signatures of past pathogen exposure could be identified by cataloging public T cell receptors. Both class I and class II loci were covered by HLA typing, at four-digit resolution. Several DR-DQ haplotypes were treated as single units for association and clustering because of strong linkage in the cohort. Among some 400 genotyped donors of the cohort, an average of around 220,000 unique TCR beta nucleotide sequences was sequenced per donor, of which approximately 18% were non-productive. In addition to the first cohort of several hundred subjects, a separate validation cohort of over 90 different subjects was used. A later analysis re-analyzed previously published TCR beta repertoires from approximately 670 donors and added high-resolution HLA genotyping to study TCR occurrence patterns. The study used immunosequencing to profile the T cell repertoires of around 600 subjects and linked those repertoires to cytomegalovirus serostatus. The number of typed donors differed by locus: about 620-640 for A, B, C, DRB1 and DQB1; approximately 540 for DQA1; about 600 for DPA1; and roughly 490 for DPB1. An earlier analysis of approximately 500 of the donors applied high-throughput TCR beta sequencing to assess whether each TCR beta V gene segment acted as functional or pseudogenic. To predict cytomegalovirus infection status, the study combined high-throughput TCR immunosequencing, statistical association of individual TCRs with disease status, and machine learning. Donor age, sex, ethnicity and CMV serostatus were collected together with the repertoire data. An early release covering some 640 HLA-typed donors comprised 300 to 350 gigabases of sequencing data and around 80 million unique TCR sequences. Genome-wide SNP genotypes for about 55% of the roughly 670 donors were used in a later genetic analysis, which treated that subset as a discovery cohort. The later analysis used no new phenotypic data to find candidate immune exposures, relying instead on TCR beta sequences and their occurrence across donors. All discovery cohort repertoires had been generated using a single sequencing platform. Among the roughly 380 genotyped donors, under 90% belonged to the genetic ancestry cluster associated with self-reported Caucasian donors.

The method behind the library was the immunoSEQ multiplex PCR assay. For the multiplex PCR, a mixture combining 60 forward primers for TCR Vbeta segments and 13 reverse primers for TCR Jbeta segments was used. Amplification of the CDR3 region of rearranged TCR beta genes was performed with a multiplex PCR assay on genomic DNA. Amplified TCR beta libraries were sequenced as 87-base-pair reads on the Illumina HiSeq System. In the source study's methods: A later analysis tallied roughly 80 million unique TCR beta chains across the 666 repertoires, and some 10 million of those chains were shared by two or more donors. Raw reads were error-corrected and collapsed into unique sequences with a nearest-neighbor algorithm that merged closely related sequences to remove PCR and sequencing errors. To assign V, D and J gene segments, CDR3 sequences were aligned to IMGT reference sequences. Each retained sequence needed at least a six-nucleotide match to both a V gene segment and a J gene segment. Rearrangements were called productive when the CDR3 lacked stop codons and stayed in frame with V and J; all others were non-productive. Following IMGT convention, CDR3 was defined as the stretch from the second conserved V-encoded cysteine to the conserved J-encoded phenylalanine. The earlier analysis of about 610 of the donors excluded sequences that lacked an unambiguous match to a single V gene segment. An earlier analysis of 587 of the donors classified V segments as functional when productive rearrangements were above 56.7% and as segregating when the standard deviation between donors was above 5%. A statistical classification framework was built to diagnose cytomegalovirus status from the catalog of TCR beta chain sequences. In a later analysis, V and J genes were assigned by comparing TCR nucleotide sequences against IMGT/GENE-DB human TR gene sequences. Using the TCRdist pipeline, a later analysis assigned CDR3 sequences along with most-parsimonious VDJ recombination scenarios. In a later analysis, every TCR beta chain was defined by the combination of its CDR3 amino acid sequence and its V-gene family, and reads without a unique V-gene family were dropped. A later analysis removed 450 to 600 highly shared, low-generation-probability nucleotide sequences to deal with suspected cross-contamination and a sequencing artifact. In a later analysis, a clonal expansion index was calculated for each public chain from normalized within-repertoire ranks of inferred template counts. Generation probabilities in a later analysis came from a VDJ recombination model fitted to out-of-frame rearrangements, and those results were checked against IGoR. In a later analysis, TCR-TCR, TCR-HLA and TCR-CMV co-occurrence was scored with hypergeometric tests, and a repertoire-size bias correction was applied to TCR pairs. A later analysis estimated false discovery rates by permuting HLA or CMV assignments 20 times. A later analysis grouped co-occurring TCRs with DBSCAN, adding TCRdist sequence similarity when clustering within HLA-allele-positive subsets. For co-occurrence clustering, repertoires with fewer than 30,000 or more than 120,000 public chains were excluded, along with 4 to 6 repertoires with anomalous nucleotide sharing. TCRdb mirrors the immuneACCESS table, restricted to in-frame sequences. Some clones are absent from its copies; in checked studies, under half trace to an unresolved V gene, and the reason for the others is unknown. V and J calls and clone size follow that table, whereas D and trimming were derived from the DNA. For this sample the table gives 120,000 to 150,000 clones, of which 76% were detected only once. Of the sample, roughly 1.8% is held by the ten largest clones.

The cohort consisted of more than 650 healthy bone marrow donors. At the time of sampling, all cohort members were nominally healthy, though unrecorded immune exposures were likely present. The donor was CMV seronegative and was included in the group of a few hundred seronegative cohort members. A peripheral blood sample was provided by each donor, and peripheral blood mononuclear cells were used for TCR beta sequencing. The Qiagen DNeasy Blood Extraction Kit was used to extract genomic DNA from the blood cell samples. From a lookup of the germline V gene, CDR1 and CDR2 are SNHLY and FYNNEI. Trimming removed 8 bases from V and 4 bases from J; the gene matches leave 10 bases unexplained. The CDR3 covers 15 residues, taking in both the cysteine and the phenylalanine. Only the CDR3 DNA is retained, 45 bases long and in frame from the first base. Study-wide findings and limitations: The cohort was sequenced for TCR beta chains only, and without alpha or paired-chain data the features that could be detected were limited. Most TCR sequences were seen in very few donors, while some public TCRs were found in many individuals. A later analysis found that HLA-associated TCR beta chains were more clonally expanded and had lower generation probabilities than equally common non-associated chains. A later analysis reported that several top co-occurrence clusters appeared linked to parvovirus B19, influenza, CMV and Epstein-Barr virus. A further reported finding was that TCR beta sequences accurately predicted the HLA-A and HLA-B alleles for most subjects in the first cohort. The sequencing pipeline was judged likely to have produced a cluster of highly shared sequence variants as a technical artifact. A total of 164 TCR beta chains were listed by the study as associated with cytomegalovirus. In a later analysis, the rate of TCR association differed among HLA loci, with DRB1 alleles having the most associated TCRs and HLA-C alleles having the fewest. Correlated functional status among segregating V segments might reflect linkage disequilibrium, but an unknown experimental factor could not be ruled out. A few of the identified cytomegalovirus-associated TCR beta chains were confirmed in vitro to be specific for cytomegalovirus antigens. For the cohort, immune exposure information was limited to CMV serostatus. Because counts were too low, fewer than 20 rarely observed V segments, including chromosome 9 orphons, were excluded from the earlier analysis of fewer than 650 of the donors. In an earlier analysis of approximately 590 of the donors, most TCR beta V segments appeared in productive rearrangements about 90% or about 30% of the time, broadly matching IMGT annotations. V-gene and J-gene trimming of TCR beta chains was associated with a missense DCLRE1C variant in a later genetic analysis, and the association was replicated in an independent cohort. Because HLA typing was unavailable for some donors at each locus, only the typed subset was used in association tests. In both the original and validation cohorts, the classifier was reported to diagnose cytomegalovirus status with high specificity and sensitivity. Presence/absence analyses assumed roughly uniform sequencing depth across donors, an assumption that may not hold. The 87-base-pair reads could not distinguish some IMGT-functional V segments, including TRBV6-2 and TRBV6-3, so those segments were excluded. A later analysis found that most CMV-associated TCR beta chains appeared HLA-restricted, with HLA associations seemingly driven largely by CMV exposure. In a later analysis, 16,951 TCR beta sequences were associated with specific HLA alleles at a false discovery rate of 0.05. When HLA alleles, especially DR and DQ, strongly co-occurred, attributing TCR associations to individual alleles was difficult. The authors suggested that the approach could potentially be extended to other disease states and immunological phenotypes. In a later genetic analysis, fewer N-insertions in productive TCRs were reported among donors in an Asian-associated ancestry cluster than the roughly 700-donor mean.

This chain joins TRBV2 to TRBJ2-2; 7 central nucleotides agree with TRBD1. Sequences were obtained from PBMCs. This sequence originates from a woman in her forties in good health and CMV-seronegative. This receptor carries the CDR3 CASREGGSSTGELFF. The nucleotide sequence is TGTGCCAGCCGCGAAGGGGGCTCTAGCACCGGGGAGCTGTTTTTT.